This T cell receptor (beta chain) is from a study of shared clonotypes between healthy human individuals. Study observations and caveats: Few donors restricted represented genetic and exposure-history diversity. The sole specimen, blood, was sampled, and tissue repertoires likely differ.

On this clone: Antigen: not known.

Germline loops: CDR1 GTSNPN, CDR2 SVGIG (reference sequence). The V gene lost 0 bases and the J gene lost 2 bases, with 14 bases spanning the gap. The CDR3 has 16 residues. As handled by the study authors: Junction-only immunoSEQ sequences carried no quality scores, so filtering differed. The assay was immunoSEQ multiplex PCR, and TCRdb's table has in-frame clones only and misses some. V and J calls and clone size come straight from that table; D and trimming were deduced from the DNA. The table lists 950,000 to 1,100,000 clones, around 78% of them singletons. The chain uses TRBV30 and TRBJ1-5; D is uncertain. The sequenced material came from memory CD4+ T cells from PBMCs. This sample's subset: CD45RA-negative fraction. The receptor's source is a man younger than 30 in good health. Some clones in this sample may be carry-over from other donors' samples. CDR3 DNA sequence: TGTGCCTGGAGTGTACGGAATAGTTTAGGCAATCAGCCCCAGCATTTT. Its translation: CAWSVRNSLGNQPQHF.